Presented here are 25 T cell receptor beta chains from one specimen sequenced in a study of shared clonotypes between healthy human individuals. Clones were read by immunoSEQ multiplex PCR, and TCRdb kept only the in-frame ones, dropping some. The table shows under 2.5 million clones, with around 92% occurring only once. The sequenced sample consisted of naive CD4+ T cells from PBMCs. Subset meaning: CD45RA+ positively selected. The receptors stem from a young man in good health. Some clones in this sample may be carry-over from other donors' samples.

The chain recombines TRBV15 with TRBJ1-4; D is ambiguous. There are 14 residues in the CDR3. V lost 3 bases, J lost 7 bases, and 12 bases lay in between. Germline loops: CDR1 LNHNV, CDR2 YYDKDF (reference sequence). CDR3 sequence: CATSSSGLGEKLFF. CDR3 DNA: TGTGCCACCAGCAGCAGTGGGTTGGGTGAAAAACTGTTTTTT.

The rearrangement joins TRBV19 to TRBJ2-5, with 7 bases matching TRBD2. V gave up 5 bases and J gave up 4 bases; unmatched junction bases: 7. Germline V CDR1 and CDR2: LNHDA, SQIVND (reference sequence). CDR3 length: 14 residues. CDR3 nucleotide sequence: TGTGCCAGTAGTCCCGTGGCGGGAGTAGAGACCCAGTACTTC. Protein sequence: CASSPVAGVETQYF. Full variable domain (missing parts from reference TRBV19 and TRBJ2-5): DGGITQSPKYLFRKEGQNVTLSCEQNLNHDAMYWYRQDPGQGLRLIYYSQIVNDFQKGDIAEGYSVSREKKESFPLTVTSAQKNPTAFYLCASSPVAGVETQYFGPGTRLLVL.

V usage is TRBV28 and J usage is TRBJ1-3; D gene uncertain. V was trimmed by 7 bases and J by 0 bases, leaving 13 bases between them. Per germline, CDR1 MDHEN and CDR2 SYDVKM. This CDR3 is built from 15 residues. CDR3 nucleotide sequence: TGTGCCAGCAATCCTGCGGGATACTCTGGAAACACCATATATTTT. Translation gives CASNPAGYSGNTIYF.

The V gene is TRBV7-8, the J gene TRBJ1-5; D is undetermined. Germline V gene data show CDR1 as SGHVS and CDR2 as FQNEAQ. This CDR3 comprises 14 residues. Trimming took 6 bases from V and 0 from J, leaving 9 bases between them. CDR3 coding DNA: TGTGCCAGCAGGGATGACGGTAGCAATCAGCCCCAGCATTTT. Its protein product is CASRDDGSNQPQHF. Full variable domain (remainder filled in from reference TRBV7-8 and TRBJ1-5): GAGVSQSPRYKVAKRGQDVALRCDPISGHVSLFWYQQALGQGPEFLTYFQNEAQLDKSGLPSDRFFAERPEGSVSTLKIQRTQQEDSAVYLCASRDDGSNQPQHFGDGTRLSIL.

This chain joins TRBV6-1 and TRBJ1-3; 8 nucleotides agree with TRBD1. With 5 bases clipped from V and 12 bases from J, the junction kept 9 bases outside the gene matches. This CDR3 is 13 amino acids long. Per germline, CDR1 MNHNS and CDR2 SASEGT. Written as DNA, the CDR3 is TGTGCCAGCAGTTGGGGACAGGAAAAAGTCATATATTTT. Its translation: CASSWGQEKVIYF.

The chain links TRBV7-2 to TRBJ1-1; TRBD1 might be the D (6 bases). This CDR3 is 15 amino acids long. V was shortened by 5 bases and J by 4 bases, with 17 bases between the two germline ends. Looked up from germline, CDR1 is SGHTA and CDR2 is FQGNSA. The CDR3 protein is CASSLRTVGGTEAFF. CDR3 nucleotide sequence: TGTGCCAGCAGCCTCCGGACAGTGGGTGGCACTGAAGCTTTCTTT. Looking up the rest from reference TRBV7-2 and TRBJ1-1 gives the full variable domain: GAGVSQSPSNKVTEKGKDVELRCDPISGHTALYWYRQSLGQGLEFLIYFQGNSAPDKSGLPSDRFSAERTGGSVSTLTIQRTQQEDSAVYLCASSLRTVGGTEAFFGQGTRLTVV.

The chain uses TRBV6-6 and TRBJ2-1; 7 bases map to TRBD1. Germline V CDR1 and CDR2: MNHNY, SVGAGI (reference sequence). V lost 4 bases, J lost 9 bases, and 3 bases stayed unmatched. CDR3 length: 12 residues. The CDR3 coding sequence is TGTGCCAGCAGTTCAGACAGGGTTGAGCAGTTCTTC. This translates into CASSSDRVEQFF.

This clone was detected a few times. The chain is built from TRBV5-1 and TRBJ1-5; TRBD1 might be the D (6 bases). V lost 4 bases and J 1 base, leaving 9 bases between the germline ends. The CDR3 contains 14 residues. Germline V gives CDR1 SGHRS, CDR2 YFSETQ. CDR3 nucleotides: TGCGCCAGCAGCCCAGGGGCAAGCAATCAGCCCCAGCATTTT. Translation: CASSPGASNQPQHF.

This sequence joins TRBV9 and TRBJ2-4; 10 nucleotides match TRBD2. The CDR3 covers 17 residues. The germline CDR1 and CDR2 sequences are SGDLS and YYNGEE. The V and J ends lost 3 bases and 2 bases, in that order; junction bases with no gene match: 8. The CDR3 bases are TGTGCCAGCAGCGGGAGCACTAGCGGGAATACCAAAAACATTCAGTACTTC. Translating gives CASSGSTSGNTKNIQYF.

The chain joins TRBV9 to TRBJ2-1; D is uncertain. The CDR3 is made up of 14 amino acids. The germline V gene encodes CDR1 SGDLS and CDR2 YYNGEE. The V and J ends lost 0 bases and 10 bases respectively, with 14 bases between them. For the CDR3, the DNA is TGTGCCAGCAGCGTAGCCGAAAGACCCAAGGAGCAGTTCTTC. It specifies CASSVAERPKEQFF.

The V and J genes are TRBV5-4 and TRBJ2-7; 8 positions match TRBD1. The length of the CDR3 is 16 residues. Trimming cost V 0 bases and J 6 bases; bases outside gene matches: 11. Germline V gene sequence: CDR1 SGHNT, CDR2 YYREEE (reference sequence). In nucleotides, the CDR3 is TGTGCCAGCAGCTTGGGACAGGGGAGCAACTACCGCGAGCAGTACTTC. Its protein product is CASSLGQGSNYREQYF.

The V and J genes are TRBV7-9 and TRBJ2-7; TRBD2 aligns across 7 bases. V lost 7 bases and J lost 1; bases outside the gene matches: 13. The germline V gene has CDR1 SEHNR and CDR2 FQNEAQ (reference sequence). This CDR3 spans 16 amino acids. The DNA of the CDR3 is TGTGCCAGCATCAATACCGGGCGGGAGCGGTCCTACGAGCAGTACTTC. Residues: CASINTGRERSYEQYF.

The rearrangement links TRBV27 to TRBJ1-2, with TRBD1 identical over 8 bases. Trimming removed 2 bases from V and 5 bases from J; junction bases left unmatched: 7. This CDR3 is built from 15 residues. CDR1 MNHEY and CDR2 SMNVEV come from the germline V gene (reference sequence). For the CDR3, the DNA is TGTGCCAGCAGTTTAGACCAGGGGGCGACTTATGGCTACACCTTC. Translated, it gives CASSLDQGATYGYTF.

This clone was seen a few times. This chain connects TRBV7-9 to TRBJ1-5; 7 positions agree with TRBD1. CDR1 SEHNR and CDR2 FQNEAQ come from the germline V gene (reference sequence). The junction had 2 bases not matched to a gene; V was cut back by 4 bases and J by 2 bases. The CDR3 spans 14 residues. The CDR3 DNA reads TGTGCCAGCAGCTATGGGACAGGCAATCAGCCCCAGCATTTT. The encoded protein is CASSYGTGNQPQHF.

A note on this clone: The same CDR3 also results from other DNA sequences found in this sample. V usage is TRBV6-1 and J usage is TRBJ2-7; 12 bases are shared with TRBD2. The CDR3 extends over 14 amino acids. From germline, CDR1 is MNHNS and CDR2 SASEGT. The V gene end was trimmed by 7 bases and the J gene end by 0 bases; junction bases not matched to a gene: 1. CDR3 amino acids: CASKLAGGSYEQYF. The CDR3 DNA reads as TGTGCCAGCAAACTAGCGGGAGGCTCCTACGAGCAGTACTTC.

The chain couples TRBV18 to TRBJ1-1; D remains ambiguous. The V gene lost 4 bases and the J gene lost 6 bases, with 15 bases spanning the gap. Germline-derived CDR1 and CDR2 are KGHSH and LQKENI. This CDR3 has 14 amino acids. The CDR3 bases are TGTGCCAGCTCACGGTCGAACGGGGTGGCTGAAGCTTTCTTT. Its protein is CASSRSNGVAEAFF.

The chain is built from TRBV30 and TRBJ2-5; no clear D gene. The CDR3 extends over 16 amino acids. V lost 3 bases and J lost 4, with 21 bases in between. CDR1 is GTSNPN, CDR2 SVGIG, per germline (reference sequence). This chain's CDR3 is CAWRGFWGGLVETQYF. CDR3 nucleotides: TGTGCCTGGAGGGGATTCTGGGGTGGGTTAGTAGAGACCCAGTACTTC.

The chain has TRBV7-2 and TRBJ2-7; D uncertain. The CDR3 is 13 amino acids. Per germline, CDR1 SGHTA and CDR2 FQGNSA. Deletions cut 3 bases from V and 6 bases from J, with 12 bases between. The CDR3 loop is CASSFGLGREQYF. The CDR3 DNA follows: TGTGCCAGCAGCTTTGGGTTGGGTCGCGAGCAGTACTTC. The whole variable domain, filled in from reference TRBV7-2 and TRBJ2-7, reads GAGVSQSPSNKVTEKGKDVELRCDPISGHTALYWYRQSLGQGLEFLIYFQGNSAPDKSGLPSDRFSAERTGGSVSTLTIQRTQQEDSAVYLCASSFGLGREQYFGPGTRLTVT.

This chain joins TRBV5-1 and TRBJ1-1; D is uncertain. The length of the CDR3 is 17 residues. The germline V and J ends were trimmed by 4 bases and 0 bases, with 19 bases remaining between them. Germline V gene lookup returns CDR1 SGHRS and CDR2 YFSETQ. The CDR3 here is CASSPLPPAFMNTEAFF. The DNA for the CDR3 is TGCGCCAGCAGCCCCCTACCCCCGGCCTTTATGAACACTGAAGCTTTCTTT.

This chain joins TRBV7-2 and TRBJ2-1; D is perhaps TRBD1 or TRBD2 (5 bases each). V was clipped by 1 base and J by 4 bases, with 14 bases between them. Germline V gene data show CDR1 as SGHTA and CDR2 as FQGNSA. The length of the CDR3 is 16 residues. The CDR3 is CASSLGGGTEYNEQFF. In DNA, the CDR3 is TGTGCCAGCAGCTTAGGTGGTGGGACCGAATACAATGAGCAGTTCTTC.

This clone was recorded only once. For the CDR3, the DNA is TGTGCCACCACGGGGGGGCCCGAGAGCACTGAAGCTTTCTTT. It codes for CATTGGPESTEAFF. V usage is TRBV6-5 and J usage is TRBJ1-1, with D perhaps matching TRBD1 (6 bases). Germline V lookup: CDR1 MNHEY, CDR2 SVGAGI. With 10 bases removed from V and 4 bases from J, the gap between germline ends came to 19 bases. This CDR3 is 14 amino acids long.

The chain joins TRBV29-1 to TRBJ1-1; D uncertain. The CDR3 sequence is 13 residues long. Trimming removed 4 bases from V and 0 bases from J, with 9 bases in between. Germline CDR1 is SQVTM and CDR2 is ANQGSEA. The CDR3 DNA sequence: TGCAGCGTTGTTTCGGGATTGAACACTGAAGCTTTCTTT. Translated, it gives CSVVSGLNTEAFF. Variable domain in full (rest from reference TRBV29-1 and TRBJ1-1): SAVISQKPSRDICQRGTSLTIQCQVDSQVTMMFWYRQQPGQSLTLIATANQGSEATYESGFVIDKFPISRPNLTFSTLTVSNMSPEDSSIYLCSVVSGLNTEAFFGQGTRLTVV.

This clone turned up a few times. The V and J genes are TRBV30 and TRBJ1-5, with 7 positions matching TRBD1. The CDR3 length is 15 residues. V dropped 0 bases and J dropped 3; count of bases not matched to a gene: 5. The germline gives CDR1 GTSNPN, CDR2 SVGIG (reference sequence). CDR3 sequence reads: CAWSVKQGTNQPQHF. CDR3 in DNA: TGTGCCTGGAGTGTAAAACAGGGGACCAATCAGCCCCAGCATTTT.

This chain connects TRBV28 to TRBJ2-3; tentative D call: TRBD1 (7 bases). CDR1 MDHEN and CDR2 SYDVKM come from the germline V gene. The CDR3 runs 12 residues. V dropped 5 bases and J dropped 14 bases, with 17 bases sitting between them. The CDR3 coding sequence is TGTGCCAGCAGTATAACATGGCAGGGGGGGTATTTT. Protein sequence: CASSITWQGGYF.

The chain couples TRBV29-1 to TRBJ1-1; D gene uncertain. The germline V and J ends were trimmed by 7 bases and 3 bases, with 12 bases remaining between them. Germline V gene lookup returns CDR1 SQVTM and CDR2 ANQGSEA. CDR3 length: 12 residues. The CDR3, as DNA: TGCAGCGCTAAAGACTCGCACACTGAAGCTTTCTTT. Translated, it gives CSAKDSHTEAFF.